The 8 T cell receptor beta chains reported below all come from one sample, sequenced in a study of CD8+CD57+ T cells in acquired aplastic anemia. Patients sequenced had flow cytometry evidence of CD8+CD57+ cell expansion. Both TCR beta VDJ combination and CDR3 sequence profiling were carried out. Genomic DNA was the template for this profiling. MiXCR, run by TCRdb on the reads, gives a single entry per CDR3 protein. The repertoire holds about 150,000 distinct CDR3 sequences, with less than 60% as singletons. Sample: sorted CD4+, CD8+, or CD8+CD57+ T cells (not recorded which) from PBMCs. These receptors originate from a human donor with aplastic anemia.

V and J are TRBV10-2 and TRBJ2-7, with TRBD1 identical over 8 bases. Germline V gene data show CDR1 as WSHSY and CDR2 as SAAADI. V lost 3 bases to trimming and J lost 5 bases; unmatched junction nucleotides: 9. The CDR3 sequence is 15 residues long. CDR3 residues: CASSEMAGGEDEQYF. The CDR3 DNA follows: TGCGCCAGCAGTGAAATGGCAGGGGGCGAAGACGAGCAGTACTTC.

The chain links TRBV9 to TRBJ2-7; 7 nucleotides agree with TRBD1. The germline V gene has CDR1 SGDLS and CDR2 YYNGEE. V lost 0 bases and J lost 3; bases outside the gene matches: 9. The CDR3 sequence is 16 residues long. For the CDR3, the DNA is TGTGCCAGCAGCGTAGGCAGAAGGGACAGTTACTACGAGCAGTACTTC. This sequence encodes CASSVGRRDSYYEQYF.

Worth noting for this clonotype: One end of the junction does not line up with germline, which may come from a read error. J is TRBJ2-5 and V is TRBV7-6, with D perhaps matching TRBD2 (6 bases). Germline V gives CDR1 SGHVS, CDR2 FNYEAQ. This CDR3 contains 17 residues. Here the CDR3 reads CGSSYRSGGASEETQYF. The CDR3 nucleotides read TGTGGCAGCAGCTATAGATCTGGCGGGGCGTCAGAGGAGACCCAGTACTTC. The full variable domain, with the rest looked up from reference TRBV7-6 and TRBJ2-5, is GAGVSQSPRYKVTKRGQDVALRCDPISGHVSLYWYRQALGQGPEFLTYFNYEAQQDKSGLPNDRFSAERPEGSISTLTIQRTEQRDSAMYRCGSSYRSGGASEETQYFGPGTRLLVL.

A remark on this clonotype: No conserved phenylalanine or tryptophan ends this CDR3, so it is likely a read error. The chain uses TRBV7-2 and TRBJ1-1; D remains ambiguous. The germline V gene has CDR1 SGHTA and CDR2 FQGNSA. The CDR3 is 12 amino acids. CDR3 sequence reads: CASSYADTEAFS. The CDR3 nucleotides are TGCGCCAGCAGCTACGCGGACACTGAAGCTTTCTCT.

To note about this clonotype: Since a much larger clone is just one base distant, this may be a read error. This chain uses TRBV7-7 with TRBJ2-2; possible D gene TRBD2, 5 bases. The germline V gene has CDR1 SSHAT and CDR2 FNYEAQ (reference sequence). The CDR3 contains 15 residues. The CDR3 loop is CASSLSPTSSGELLF. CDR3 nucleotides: TGTGCCAGCAGCTTATCCCCAACATCGTCCGGGGAGCTGCTTTTT.

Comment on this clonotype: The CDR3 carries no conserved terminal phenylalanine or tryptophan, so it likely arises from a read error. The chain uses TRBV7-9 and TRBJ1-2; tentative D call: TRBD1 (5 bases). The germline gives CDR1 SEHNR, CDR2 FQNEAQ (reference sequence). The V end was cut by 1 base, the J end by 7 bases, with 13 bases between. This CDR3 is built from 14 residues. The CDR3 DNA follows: TGTGCCAGCAGCTTAGGGGGGGTTCGAGGTGGCTACACCTCC. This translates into CASSLGGVRGGYTS.

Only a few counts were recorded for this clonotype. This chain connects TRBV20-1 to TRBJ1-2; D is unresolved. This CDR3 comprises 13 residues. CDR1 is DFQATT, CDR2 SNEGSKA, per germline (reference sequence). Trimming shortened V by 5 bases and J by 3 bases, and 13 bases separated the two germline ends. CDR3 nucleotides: TGCAGTGCTTCTCTTCACGGGGACTATGGCTACACCTTC. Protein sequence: CSASLHGDYGYTF.

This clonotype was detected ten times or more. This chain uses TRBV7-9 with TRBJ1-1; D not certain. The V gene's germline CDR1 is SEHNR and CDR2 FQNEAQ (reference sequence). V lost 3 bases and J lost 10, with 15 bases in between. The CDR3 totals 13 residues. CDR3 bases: TGTGCCAGCAGCTTTGGGTGGGAGGAAGGAGCTTTCTTT. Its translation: CASSFGWEEGAFF.